These 10 T cell receptor beta chains were sequenced from one sample in a study of pediatric ulcerative colitis. Data came from immunoSEQ multiplex PCR; TCRdb stores just in-frame clones and leaves some out. This table has about 5,800 clones, approximately 89% appearing once. Specimen: blood. The source of these receptors is a girl aged 10-17 years who was a control in a study of pediatric ulcerative colitis.

The genes are TRBV5-4 and TRBJ1-5; 7 nucleotides match TRBD1. V lost 4 bases and J lost 5; bases outside the gene matches: 6. The germline V gene has CDR1 SGHNT and CDR2 YYREEE (reference sequence). The length of the CDR3 is 14 residues. CDR3 in amino acids: CASSRGGADQPQHF. For the CDR3, the DNA is TGTGCCAGCAGCAGAGGGGGCGCAGATCAGCCCCAGCATTTT. Combining the CDR3 with reference TRBV5-4 and TRBJ1-5 gives the whole variable domain ETGVTQSPTHLIKTRGQQVTLRCSSQSGHNTVSWYQQALGQGPQFIFQYYREEENGRGNFPPRFSGLQFPNYSSELNVNALELDDSALYLCASSRGGADQPQHFGDGTRLSIL.

The CDR3: CASTPRGGPYGYTF. The CDR3 DNA reads TGTGCCAGCACACCCAGGGGGGGCCCCTATGGCTACACCTTC. The chain links TRBV6-6 to TRBJ1-2; 7 bases fit TRBD1. The germline gives CDR1 MNHNY, CDR2 SVGAGI (reference sequence). V shed 7 bases and J 4 bases; nucleotides not matched to a gene: 9. CDR3 size: 14 residues.

J is TRBJ2-1 and V is TRBV7-2; a weak D match, TRBD1 (5 bases). The length of the CDR3 is 14 residues. The V end was cut by 4 bases, the J end by 1 base, with 8 bases between. Germline CDR1 reads SGHTA; CDR2 reads FQGNSA. The CDR3 nucleotides read TGTGCCAGCAGCTCGACAGTGTCCTACAATGAGCAGTTCTTC. Its translation: CASSSTVSYNEQFF.

The chain has TRBV6-5 and TRBJ1-3; 7 bases are a match to TRBD1. V was pared by 6 bases and J by 1 base, with 6 bases of the junction left unmatched. Germline V gene sequence: CDR1 MNHEY, CDR2 SVGAGI. The CDR3 is 15 residues long. CDR3 nucleotides: TGTGCCAGCAGCCAGACAGGGACGTCTGGAAACACCATATATTTT. Protein sequence: CASSQTGTSGNTIYF.

This clone was seen only once. V is TRBV19 and J is TRBJ2-1, with D unresolved. Germline V lookup: CDR1 LNHDA, CDR2 SQIVND (reference sequence). The germline V and J ends were trimmed by 7 bases and 10 bases, with 11 bases remaining between them. The CDR3 covers 11 residues. The CDR3 nucleotides read TGTGCCAGTACGGGTGGGATAGAGCAGTTCTTC. It translates to CASTGGIEQFF.

This clone occurred a few times. The chain carries TRBV2 and TRBJ2-2; D remains unclear. The germline gives CDR1 SNHLY, CDR2 FYNNEI. The V end lost 3 bases, the J end lost 6 bases, and 14 bases lay between the germline ends. The CDR3 covers 15 residues. The CDR3 spells CASSETDGFSGELFF. The CDR3 nucleotides are TGTGCCAGCAGTGAGACGGACGGCTTTTCCGGGGAGCTGTTTTTT.

The V gene is TRBV4-2, the J gene TRBJ1-2, with D perhaps matching TRBD1 (5 bases). This CDR3 region has 15 residues. The V gene's germline CDR1 is LGHNA and CDR2 YNFKEQ. V was clipped by 0 bases and J by 10 bases, with 18 bases between them. The CDR3 DNA sequence: TGTGCCAGCAGCCAAGATCAGAGTACAGGAGAAGTCTACACCTTC. Translation gives CASSQDQSTGEVYTF.

This chain uses TRBV10-3 with TRBJ1-1; no clear D gene. Germline loops: CDR1 ENHRY, CDR2 SYGVKD. The V end was cut by 3 bases, the J end by 2 bases, with 16 bases between. The CDR3 is made up of 16 amino acids. The CDR3 spells CAISDPTRADNTEAFF. CDR3 nucleotide sequence: TGTGCCATCAGTGACCCAACCCGGGCCGATAACACTGAAGCTTTCTTT.

This clone appeared a single time. The V gene is TRBV7-9, the J gene TRBJ1-2, with D perhaps matching TRBD1 (5 bases). CDR3 size: 16 residues. The germline CDR1 and CDR2 sequences are SEHNR and FQNEAQ (reference sequence). V gave up 5 bases and J gave up 4 bases, with 20 bases separating them. CDR3 loop: CASSASGSSGGYGYTF. The DNA of the CDR3 is TGTGCCAGCAGCGCCTCCGGCAGCTCGGGGGGCTATGGCTACACCTTC.

This clone has just a few counts. This chain links TRBV18 with TRBJ1-1, with D possibly TRBD1 on 6 matching bases. Trimming shortened V by 6 bases and J by 2 bases, and 10 bases separated the two germline ends. CDR3 size: 13 residues. Germline V lookup: CDR1 KGHSH, CDR2 LQKENI. The CDR3 protein is CASSGAGNTEAFF. CDR3 DNA: TGTGCCAGCTCGGGGGCCGGAAACACTGAAGCTTTCTTT.